This paragraph reports one TCR beta chain. These data come from a study of radiotherapy plus CTLA-4 blockade in lung cancer. Study background: With about a third of patients having disease control, objective responses were seen in about 17%.

Generated by immunoSEQ multiplex PCR, the TCRdb table keeps only in-frame clones and is missing some. The repertoire holds approximately 48,000 clones, with around four fifths as singletons. There are 15 residues in the CDR3. V lost 3 bases and J lost 3; bases outside the gene matches: 11. Germline CDR1 SQVTM, CDR2 ANQGSEA. The receptor comes from a human donor with non-small cell lung cancer whose response to radiotherapy plus ipilimumab could not be evaluated. The genes are TRBV29-1 and TRBJ2-7; 7 bases agree with TRBD1. Source: peripheral blood, taken from a patient treated with radiotherapy plus ipilimumab. The CDR3 bases are TGCAGCGTTGAGTTAAGGGACAGCGGAGACTACGAGCAGTACTTC. Encoded protein: CSVELRDSGDYEQYF.